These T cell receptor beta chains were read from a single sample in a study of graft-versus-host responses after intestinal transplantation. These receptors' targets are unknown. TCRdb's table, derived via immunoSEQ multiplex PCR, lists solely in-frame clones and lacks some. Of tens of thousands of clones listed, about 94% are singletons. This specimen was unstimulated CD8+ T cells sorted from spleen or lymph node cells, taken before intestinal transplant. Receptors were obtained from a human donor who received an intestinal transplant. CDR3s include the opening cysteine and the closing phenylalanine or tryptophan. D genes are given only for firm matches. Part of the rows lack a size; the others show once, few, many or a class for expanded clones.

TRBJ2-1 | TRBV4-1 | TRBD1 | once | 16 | CASSQDQTGAYNEQFF | TGCGCCAGCAGCCAAGATCAGACAGGGGCCTACAATGAGCAGTTCTTC
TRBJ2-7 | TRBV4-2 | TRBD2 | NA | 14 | CASSHAGGISEQYF | TGTGCCAGCAGCCACGCGGGAGGGATAAGCGAGCAGTACTTC
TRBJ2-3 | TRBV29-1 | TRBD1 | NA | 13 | CSVTGGNTDTQYF | TGCAGCGTCACAGGGGGGAACACAGATACGCAGTATTTT
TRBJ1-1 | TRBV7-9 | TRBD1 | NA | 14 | CASSVQGFDTEAFF | TGTGCCAGCAGTGTACAGGGGTTTGATACTGAAGCTTTCTTT
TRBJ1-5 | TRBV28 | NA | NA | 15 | CASSLGGDSNQPQHF | TGTGCCAGCAGTTTAGGAGGGGATAGCAATCAGCCCCAGCATTTT
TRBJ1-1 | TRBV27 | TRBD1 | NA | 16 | CASSSGQGWTNTEAFF | TGTGCCAGCAGTTCGGGACAGGGGTGGACGAACACTGAAGCTTTCTTT
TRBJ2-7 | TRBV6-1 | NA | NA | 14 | CASRTLGTLSEQYF | TGTGCCAGCAGGACCCTTGGGACTTTGTCCGAGCAGTACTTC
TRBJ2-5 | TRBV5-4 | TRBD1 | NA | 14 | CASTLMTGMETQYF | TGTGCCAGCACCCTCATGACAGGGATGGAGACCCAGTACTTC
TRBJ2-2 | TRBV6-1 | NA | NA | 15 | CASSDQRRDTGELFF | TGTGCCAGCAGTGATCAGCGACGGGACACCGGGGAGCTGTTTTTT
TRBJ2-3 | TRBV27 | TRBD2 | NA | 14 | CASSSAGFTDTQYF | TGTGCCAGCAGTTCAGCGGGGTTCACAGATACGCAGTATTTT
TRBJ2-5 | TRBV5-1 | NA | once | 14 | CASSGTSTLETQYF | TGCGCCAGCAGCGGAACCTCGACTCTGGAGACCCAGTACTTC
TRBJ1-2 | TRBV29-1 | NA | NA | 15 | CSVEDPWRFNYGYTF | TGCAGCGTTGAAGATCCCTGGCGGTTTAACTATGGCTACACCTTC